The next 10 T cell receptor beta chains were all read from a single sample in a study of technical replicates of blood from a handful of donors. TCRdb keeps only in-frame clones here, not all; method: immunoSEQ multiplex PCR. The table has about 83,000 clones, roughly 94% seen once. The sequenced sample consisted of T cells isolated from PBMCs. The receptors stem from a human donor in good health.

V is TRBV7-3 and J is TRBJ2-2; 9 bases fit TRBD2. The CDR3 runs to 16 residues. The junction had 5 bases not matched to a gene; V was cut back by 5 bases and J by 1 base. The germline V gene encodes CDR1 SGHTA and CDR2 FQGTGA. The CDR3 sequence: CASSPPAGGNTGELFF. The CDR3 DNA sequence: TGTGCCAGCAGCCCACCAGCGGGGGGGAACACCGGGGAGCTGTTTTTT.

The CDR3 region is CASSEYRTGGNTIYF. CDR3 nucleotides: TGTGCCAGCAGTGAATATCGGACAGGGGGAAACACCATATATTTT. The chain is built from TRBV6-1 and TRBJ1-3; 8 bases align to TRBD1. Germline values: CDR1 MNHNS, CDR2 SASEGT. V gave up 2 bases and J gave up 4 bases; unmatched junction bases: 4. The CDR3 runs 15 residues.

The chain employs TRBV5-1 and TRBJ2-7, with 9 bases fitting TRBD1. The CDR3 is made up of 16 amino acids. After removal of 0 bases from V and 6 bases from J, the junction contained 10 bases not matched to a gene. Germline V gene data show CDR1 as SGHRS and CDR2 as YFSETQ. The CDR3 spells CASSLGGNRGQSEQYF. In DNA, the CDR3 is TGCGCCAGCAGCTTGGGAGGGAACAGGGGGCAATCCGAGCAGTACTTC.

V is TRBV6-5 and J is TRBJ1-1, with TRBD1 matching over 7 bases. The V gene end was trimmed by 5 bases and the J gene end by 7 bases; junction bases not matched to a gene: 1. The CDR3 is made up of 11 amino acids. CDR1 is MNHEY, CDR2 SVGAGI, per germline. The CDR3 region has the DNA TGTGCCAGCAGTAGACAGGGTGAAGCTTTCTTT. Translated, it gives CASSRQGEAFF.

The chain couples TRBV28 to TRBJ2-2, with 13 bases lining up with TRBD2. There are 16 residues in the CDR3. After removal of 0 bases from V and 5 bases from J, the junction contained 0 bases not matched to a gene. Germline CDR1 MDHEN, CDR2 SYDVKM. CDR3 region: CASSLWGLAGTGELFF. CDR3 sequence (DNA): TGTGCCAGCAGTTTATGGGGACTAGCGGGAACCGGGGAGCTGTTTTTT.

This clone occurred once. The J gene is TRBJ2-1, the V gene TRBV7-3; TRBD1 matches 10 bases. The CDR3 runs 16 residues. Germline V gives CDR1 SGHTA, CDR2 FQGTGA. Trimming removed 1 base from V and 1 base from J; junction bases left unmatched: 1. CDR3 sequence reads: CASSLMGQGSYNEQFF. CDR3 sequence (DNA): TGTGCCAGCAGCTTAATGGGACAGGGGTCCTACAATGAGCAGTTCTTC.

V is TRBV28 and J is TRBJ2-3; TRBD2 aligns across 15 bases. The germline gives CDR1 MDHEN, CDR2 SYDVKM. Trimming took 7 bases from V and 0 from J; bases not matched to a gene: 8. CDR3 length: 18 amino acids. The CDR3 reads CASTVSGLAGGSTDTQYF. The DNA of the CDR3 is TGTGCCAGCACCGTAAGCGGACTAGCGGGAGGGAGCACAGATACGCAGTATTTT.

The chain employs TRBV18 and TRBJ1-5; D unresolved. The V gene's germline CDR1 is KGHSH and CDR2 LQKENI. The CDR3 sequence is 15 residues long. V was clipped by 3 bases and J by 1 base, with 10 bases between them. CDR3 protein: CASSPGTASNQPQHF. CDR3 sequence (DNA): TGTGCCAGCTCACCCGGCACAGCAAGCAATCAGCCCCAGCATTTT.

The chain is built from TRBV9 and TRBJ1-4; TRBD1 matches 10 bases. This CDR3 comprises 14 residues. Unmatched junction bases numbered 2, after V lost 3 bases and J lost 6 bases. Germline V lookup: CDR1 SGDLS, CDR2 YYNGEE. CDR3 sequence: CASSATGGHEKLFF. For the CDR3, the DNA is TGTGCCAGCAGCGCGACAGGGGGCCATGAAAAACTGTTTTTT.

This clone came up once. This rearrangement joins TRBV30 to TRBJ1-3; TRBD1 matches 10 bases. The junction had 7 bases not matched to a gene; V was cut back by 3 bases and J by 8 bases. The CDR3 spans 14 residues. The germline gives CDR1 GTSNPN, CDR2 SVGIG (reference sequence). CDR3 loop: CAWRRDRGVDTIYF. DNA for the CDR3: TGTGCCTGGAGACGGGACAGGGGTGTAGACACCATATATTTT.